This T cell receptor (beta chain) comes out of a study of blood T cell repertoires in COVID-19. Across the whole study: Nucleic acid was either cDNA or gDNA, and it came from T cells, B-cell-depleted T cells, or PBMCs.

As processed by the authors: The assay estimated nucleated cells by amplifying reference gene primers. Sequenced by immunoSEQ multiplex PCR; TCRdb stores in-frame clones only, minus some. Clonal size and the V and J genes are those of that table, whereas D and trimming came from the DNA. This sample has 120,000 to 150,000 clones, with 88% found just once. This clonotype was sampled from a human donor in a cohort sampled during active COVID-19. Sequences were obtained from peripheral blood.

The CDR3 loop reads CASSLVVSGSSGSYEQYF. The CDR3 DNA follows: TGTGCCAGCAGCTTAGTGGTCTCCGGATCAAGCGGCTCCTACGAGCAGTACTTC. The rearrangement links TRBV7-8 to TRBJ2-7; D may be TRBD2 (5 bases). The CDR3 length is 18 residues. Germline V gene lookup returns CDR1 SGHVS and CDR2 FQNEAQ. Trimming took 1 base from V and 0 from J, leaving 19 bases between them.